This is a list of T cell receptor beta chains from one sample in a study of blood T cell repertoires in COVID-19. Only in-frame clones appear in the TCRdb table, and some are missing; sequencing was by immunoSEQ multiplex PCR. This sample yields some 190,000 clones, of which under 80% are seen a single time; about an eighth belongs to the top ten. The specimen was peripheral blood. These receptors all stem from a woman between 45 and 65 years old with acute or convalescent COVID-19. Both conserved end residues are part of each CDR3. Each record gives: D gene, J gene, V gene, clone size, CDR3 protein, CDR3 DNA. A D gene is named only where the DNA matches it firmly. Rows may omit the clone size; those that give it use once, few, many or a size class.

d_gene: .
j_gene: TRBJ2-7
v_gene: TRBV28
abundance: few
CDR3aa: CASSWYRRSPYEQYF
CDR3nt: TGTGCCAGCAGTTGGTACAGGCGATCACCCTACGAGCAGTACTTC

d_gene: .
j_gene: TRBJ1-5
v_gene: TRBV19
abundance: .
CDR3aa: CASNADGENQPQHF
CDR3nt: TGTGCCAGTAACGCAGACGGGGAGAATCAGCCCCAGCATTTT

d_gene: .
j_gene: TRBJ2-2
v_gene: TRBV19
abundance: once
CDR3aa: CASSPVRTGELFF
CDR3nt: TGTGCCAGTAGCCCGGTTCGGACCGGGGAGCTGTTTTTT

d_gene: TRBD1
j_gene: TRBJ1-5
v_gene: TRBV12-5
abundance: .
CDR3aa: CASGPTGESPQHF
CDR3nt: TGTGCTAGTGGCCCCACAGGGGAATCGCCCCAGCATTTT

d_gene: .
j_gene: TRBJ2-1
v_gene: TRBV24-1
abundance: .
CDR3aa: CATSDLRGSSYNEQFF
CDR3nt: TGTGCCACCAGTGATTTGCGGGGGTCCTCCTACAATGAGCAGTTCTTC

d_gene: TRBD1
j_gene: TRBJ1-5
v_gene: TRBV27
abundance: .
CDR3aa: CASRPDRESNQPQHF
CDR3nt: TGTGCCAGCAGGCCGGACAGGGAGAGCAATCAGCCCCAGCATTTT

d_gene: TRBD1
j_gene: TRBJ1-2
v_gene: TRBV23-1
abundance: .
CDR3aa: CASSQYRGGGGYTF
CDR3nt: TGCGCCAGCAGTCAATACAGGGGCGGAGGGGGCTACACCTTC

d_gene: TRBD1
j_gene: TRBJ1-3
v_gene: TRBV7-2
abundance: .
CDR3aa: CASSSGQGSAGNTIYF
CDR3nt: TGTGCCAGCAGCTCGGGACAGGGATCAGCTGGAAACACCATATATTTT

d_gene: TRBD1
j_gene: TRBJ2-7
v_gene: TRBV10-3
abundance: many
CDR3aa: CAIRDRVYEQYF
CDR3nt: TGTGCCATCCGGGACAGGGTCTACGAGCAGTACTTC

d_gene: TRBD1
j_gene: TRBJ1-6
v_gene: TRBV5-1
abundance: few
CDR3aa: CASSWDSSNSPLHF
CDR3nt: TGCGCCAGCAGCTGGGACAGTTCTAATTCACCCCTCCACTTT

d_gene: TRBD1
j_gene: TRBJ1-2
v_gene: TRBV7-2
abundance: few
CDR3aa: CASSLQGAYGYTF
CDR3nt: TGTGCCAGCAGCTTACAGGGGGCTTATGGCTACACCTTC

d_gene: TRBD1
j_gene: TRBJ1-2
v_gene: TRBV4-2
abundance: .
CDR3aa: CASSQERQGAYGYTF
CDR3nt: TGTGCCAGCAGCCAAGAACGGCAGGGGGCTTATGGCTACACCTTC

d_gene: TRBD1
j_gene: TRBJ1-2
v_gene: TRBV28
abundance: .
CDR3aa: CASSLVLGTAGYTF
CDR3nt: TGTGCCAGCAGTTTGGTCCTCGGGACAGCTGGCTACACCTTC

d_gene: TRBD1
j_gene: TRBJ1-5
v_gene: TRBV27
abundance: .
CDR3aa: CASRVTGGNQPQHF
CDR3nt: TGTGCCAGCAGGGTGACAGGGGGAAATCAGCCCCAGCATTTT

d_gene: .
j_gene: TRBJ1-5
v_gene: TRBV10-3
abundance: .
CDR3aa: CAISERSDQPQHF
CDR3nt: TGTGCCATCAGTGAACGAAGCGATCAGCCCCAGCATTTT

d_gene: TRBD2
j_gene: TRBJ2-1
v_gene: TRBV5-6
abundance: .
CDR3aa: CASRHPGLGGGEQFF
CDR3nt: TGTGCCAGCAGACATCCGGGACTAGGGGGTGGAGAGCAGTTCTTC

d_gene: .
j_gene: TRBJ2-3
v_gene: TRBV18
abundance: .
CDR3aa: CASSPTGAGDTDTQYF
CDR3nt: TGTGCCAGCTCACCGACAGGGGCGGGAGACACAGATACGCAGTATTTT

d_gene: .
j_gene: TRBJ1-1
v_gene: TRBV5-1
abundance: .
CDR3aa: CASQQYMNTEAFF
CDR3nt: TGCGCCAGCCAACAGTACATGAACACTGAAGCTTTCTTT

d_gene: TRBD1
j_gene: TRBJ1-3
v_gene: TRBV2
abundance: few
CDR3aa: CASTGTGLNTIYF
CDR3nt: TGTGCCAGCACTGGGACAGGGTTGAACACCATATATTTT

d_gene: .
j_gene: TRBJ2-1
v_gene: TRBV11-2
abundance: .
CDR3aa: CASSPVRGREQFF
CDR3nt: TGTGCCAGCAGCCCCGTCAGGGGACGGGAGCAGTTCTTC

d_gene: .
j_gene: TRBJ2-3
v_gene: TRBV7-2
abundance: few
CDR3aa: CASSLRRSDTQYF
CDR3nt: TGTGCCAGCAGCTTGCGGCGGTCAGATACGCAGTATTTT

d_gene: .
j_gene: TRBJ1-2
v_gene: TRBV7-2
abundance: .
CDR3aa: CASSLGVRGRSYTF
CDR3nt: TGTGCCAGCAGCTTAGGTGTCAGGGGTAGGAGCTACACCTTC